Shown below are 17 T cell receptor beta chains from a single sample sequenced in a study of CD8 T cells in Susac syndrome. Reverse transcription used 0.5 to 1 ug RNA and random hexamers. Each CDR3 protein gets one entry after TCRdb re-called the immunoSEQ multiplex PCR reads with MiXCR. The table shows about 120,000 distinct CDR3 sequences, with approximately 93% occurring only once. The specimen sequenced was CD4+ T cells from PBMCs. The receptors shown here come from a human donor with multiple sclerosis.

The sample holds one count of this clonotype. This chain connects TRBV9 to TRBJ2-7, with 10 positions matching TRBD1. Germline CDR1 reads SGDLS; CDR2 reads YYNGEE. This CDR3 is built from 15 residues. After removal of 0 bases from V and 3 bases from J, the junction contained 3 bases not matched to a gene. The CDR3 sequence is CASSVGGQGSYEQYF. Written as DNA, the CDR3 is TGTGCCAGCAGCGTAGGGGGACAGGGGAGCTACGAGCAGTACTTC.

The chain is built from TRBV5-6 and TRBJ1-1; no firm D call. The CDR3 totals 14 residues. Trimming shortened V by 4 bases and J by 3 bases, and 13 bases separated the two germline ends. The V gene's germline CDR1 is SGHDT and CDR2 YYEEEE. The DNA of the CDR3 is TGTGCCAGCAGCCCGGACGGAAGCGACACTGAAGCTTTCTTT. Its translation is CASSPDGSDTEAFF. Full variable domain (rest looked up from reference TRBV5-6 and TRBJ1-1): DAGVTQSPTHLIKTRGQQVTLRCSPKSGHDTVSWYQQALGQGPQFIFQYYEEEERQRGNFPDRFSGHQFPNYSSELNVNALLLGDSALYLCASSPDGSDTEAFFGQGTRLTVV.

CDR3 coding DNA: TGTGCCAGCAGTTACTCGATGGTGGACAGGGAAGCGTATTTT. Its protein product is CASSYSMVDREAYF. The J gene is TRBJ2-3, the V gene TRBV6-5; 8 bases agree with TRBD1. Losses at the gene ends were 0 bases for V and 14 bases for J; bases not matched to a gene: 10. Germline loops: CDR1 MNHEY, CDR2 SVGAGI. CDR3 size: 14 residues.

This sequence joins TRBV11-3 and TRBJ2-1; 9 bases match TRBD2. Germline trimming cut 1 base from V and 6 bases from J; bases unmatched to any gene: 1. This CDR3 has 14 amino acids. CDR1 SGHNT and CDR2 YENEEA come from the germline V gene. The CDR3 nucleotides read TGTGCCAGCAGCTTAGTAGCGGGAGTCAATGAGCAGTTCTTC. Its translation is CASSLVAGVNEQFF.

The chain links TRBV7-8 to TRBJ1-3; D is unclear. This CDR3 contains 15 residues. Germline CDR1 reads SGHVS; CDR2 reads FQNEAQ. V shed 6 bases and J shed 1 base, with 13 bases lying between them. CDR3 protein: CASREGTRSGNTIYF. The CDR3 nucleotides are TGTGCCAGCAGGGAGGGAACTAGGTCTGGAAACACCATATATTTT.

V usage is TRBV4-2 and J usage is TRBJ1-5; 10 nucleotides match TRBD1. Germline CDR1 reads LGHNA; CDR2 reads YNFKEQ. The V segment lost 3 bases and the J segment 9 bases; nucleotides outside the gene matches: 8. The CDR3 loop spans 15 amino acids. The CDR3 sequence: CASSQTGQGLWPQHF. CDR3 nucleotide sequence: TGTGCCAGCAGCCAGACGGGACAGGGGTTGTGGCCCCAGCATTTT.

DNA for the CDR3: TGTGCCAGCAGTTTCCCCGGGGAGCTGTTTTTT. Protein sequence: CASSFPGELFF. The chain is built from TRBV27 and TRBJ2-2; D is undetermined. With 3 bases removed from V and 6 bases from J, the gap between germline ends came to 2 bases. The CDR3 loop spans 11 amino acids. Germline assignment: CDR1 MNHEY and CDR2 SMNVEV (reference sequence).

The chain links TRBV25-1 to TRBJ1-1, with D hard to call. The CDR3 is made up of 12 amino acids. Germline V gene data show CDR1 as MGHDK and CDR2 as SYGVNS. The V end was cut by 3 bases, the J end by 11 bases, with 13 bases between. The CDR3 DNA follows: TGTGCCAGCAGTGAGGGTCTAGTACAGGCTTTCTTT. Protein product: CASSEGLVQAFF.

CDR3 protein: CASSDARQGPGYTF. CDR3 nucleotide sequence: TGTGCCAGCAGCGACGCCCGACAGGGCCCTGGCTACACCTTC. J is TRBJ1-2 and V is TRBV7-9; 7 bases map to TRBD1. CDR3 size: 14 residues. In germline, CDR1 is SEHNR, CDR2 FQNEAQ (reference sequence). V shed 5 bases and J 7 bases; nucleotides not matched to a gene: 10. The variable domain in full, completed from reference TRBV7-9 and TRBJ1-2, reads DTGVSQNPRHKITKRGQNVTFRCDPISEHNRLYWYRQTLGQGPEFLTYFQNEAQLEKSRLLSDRFSAERPKGSFSTLEIQRTEQGDSAMYLCASSDARQGPGYTFGSGTRLTVV.

J is TRBJ1-2 and V is TRBV7-2; possible D gene TRBD1, 6 bases. Trimming took off 0 bases at V and 3 bases at J, with 14 bases between the two ends. Germline CDR1 reads SGHTA; CDR2 reads FQGNSA. CDR3 length: 16 residues. The CDR3: CASSLAPGARDYGYTF. The CDR3 DNA sequence: TGTGCCAGCAGCTTAGCGCCAGGGGCGCGAGACTATGGCTACACCTTC.

The gene calls are TRBV7-2 and TRBJ1-1, with D unclear. From germline, CDR1 is SGHTA and CDR2 FQGNSA. V was pared by 5 bases and J by 1 base, with 11 bases between. The CDR3 runs 14 residues. The CDR3 is CASSVKVGNTEAFF. The CDR3, as DNA: TGTGCCAGCAGCGTTAAAGTGGGGAACACTGAAGCTTTCTTT.

The chain uses TRBV6-4 and TRBJ1-1; tentatively, D is TRBD1 (6 bases). The CDR3 length is 16 residues. In germline, CDR1 is MRHNA, CDR2 SNTAGT. Trimming took 6 bases from V and 5 from J, leaving 22 bases between them. The CDR3 reads CASRANSLGGITEAFF. The CDR3 nucleotides read TGTGCCAGCAGGGCCAACTCCCTAGGGGGGATAACTGAAGCTTTCTTT.

The chain recombines TRBV13 with TRBJ2-6; 9 bases agree with TRBD1. V lost 10 bases to trimming and J lost 0 bases; unmatched junction nucleotides: 10. The CDR3 spans 17 residues. Germline assignment: CDR1 PRHDT and CDR2 FYEKMQ (reference sequence). Here the CDR3 reads CATPRGQGRSGANVLTF. Here the CDR3 DNA reads TGTGCCACCCCCCGGGGACAGGGCCGCTCTGGGGCCAACGTCCTGACTTTC.

The chain combines TRBV12-3 or TRBV12-4 with TRBJ2-7, with 9 bases that match TRBD1. The V and J ends lost 5 bases and 2 bases, in that order; junction bases with no gene match: 10. This CDR3 comprises 16 residues. The CDR3 loop is CASSASGQGKAYEQYF. In DNA, the CDR3 is TGTGCCAGCAGTGCCAGCGGACAGGGGAAGGCCTACGAGCAGTACTTC.

This clonotype has just one count. The chain employs TRBV20-1 and TRBJ2-1; 10 bases are shared with TRBD2. The CDR3 totals 17 residues. Germline V CDR1 and CDR2: DFQATT, SNEGSKA (reference sequence). The V gene end was trimmed by 2 bases and the J gene end by 2 bases; junction bases not matched to a gene: 9. CDR3 loop: CSARPLAGVPAYNEQFF. The CDR3 DNA reads as TGCAGTGCTAGACCGCTAGCGGGGGTTCCCGCCTACAATGAGCAGTTCTTC.

A few counts support this clonotype. The J gene is TRBJ1-5, the V gene TRBV23-1; D unresolved. TRBV23-1 is sorted into the ORF group, with uncertain function. V shed 8 bases and J shed 4 bases, with 6 bases lying between them. The CDR3 sequence is 11 residues long. The CDR3 region is CASSHNQPQHF. DNA of the CDR3: TGCGCCAGCTCTCATAATCAGCCCCAGCATTTT.

The V call is TRBV20-1, the J call TRBJ1-5, with D possibly being TRBD1 (5 bases). Germline V gene sequence: CDR1 DFQATT, CDR2 SNEGSKA (reference sequence). The CDR3 length is 13 residues. Trimming removed 5 bases from V and 9 bases from J, with 17 bases in between. The CDR3 loop reads CSARPGTGVPQHF. The CDR3 DNA reads TGCAGTGCTCGCCCAGGGACGGGGGTGCCCCAGCATTTT.